The clone carrying this TCR beta chain was recorded at least ten times. Its specificity is unknown. Primed by a sample-barcoded 5' primer and a J-beta primer mix, a second PCR proceeded for 7 to 11 cycles. TCRdb reanalysed the 5' RACE reads using MiXCR and keeps one entry per CDR3 protein. The sample shows some 790,000 distinct CDR3 sequences, about 30% of them seen only once. PBMCs numbering at least 7 million were isolated per sample. The data were taken from a study of blood T cells in healthy people across ages. Study findings and constraints: PBMCs that were unsorted prevented a conclusive naive versus antigen-experienced comparison.

The sample was blood. This TCR was recovered from a woman of 80 years or more in good health.

CDR3 amino acids: CSATAGIETQYF. The DNA of the CDR3 is TGCAGTGCTACCGCAGGGATAGAGACCCAGTACTTC. This chain connects TRBV20-1 to TRBJ2-5; D perhaps matches TRBD1 (5 bases). Germline CDR1 is DFQATT and CDR2 is SNEGSKA (reference sequence). V was cut by 4 bases and J by 4 bases, with 10 bases left in between. CDR3 size: 12 residues.